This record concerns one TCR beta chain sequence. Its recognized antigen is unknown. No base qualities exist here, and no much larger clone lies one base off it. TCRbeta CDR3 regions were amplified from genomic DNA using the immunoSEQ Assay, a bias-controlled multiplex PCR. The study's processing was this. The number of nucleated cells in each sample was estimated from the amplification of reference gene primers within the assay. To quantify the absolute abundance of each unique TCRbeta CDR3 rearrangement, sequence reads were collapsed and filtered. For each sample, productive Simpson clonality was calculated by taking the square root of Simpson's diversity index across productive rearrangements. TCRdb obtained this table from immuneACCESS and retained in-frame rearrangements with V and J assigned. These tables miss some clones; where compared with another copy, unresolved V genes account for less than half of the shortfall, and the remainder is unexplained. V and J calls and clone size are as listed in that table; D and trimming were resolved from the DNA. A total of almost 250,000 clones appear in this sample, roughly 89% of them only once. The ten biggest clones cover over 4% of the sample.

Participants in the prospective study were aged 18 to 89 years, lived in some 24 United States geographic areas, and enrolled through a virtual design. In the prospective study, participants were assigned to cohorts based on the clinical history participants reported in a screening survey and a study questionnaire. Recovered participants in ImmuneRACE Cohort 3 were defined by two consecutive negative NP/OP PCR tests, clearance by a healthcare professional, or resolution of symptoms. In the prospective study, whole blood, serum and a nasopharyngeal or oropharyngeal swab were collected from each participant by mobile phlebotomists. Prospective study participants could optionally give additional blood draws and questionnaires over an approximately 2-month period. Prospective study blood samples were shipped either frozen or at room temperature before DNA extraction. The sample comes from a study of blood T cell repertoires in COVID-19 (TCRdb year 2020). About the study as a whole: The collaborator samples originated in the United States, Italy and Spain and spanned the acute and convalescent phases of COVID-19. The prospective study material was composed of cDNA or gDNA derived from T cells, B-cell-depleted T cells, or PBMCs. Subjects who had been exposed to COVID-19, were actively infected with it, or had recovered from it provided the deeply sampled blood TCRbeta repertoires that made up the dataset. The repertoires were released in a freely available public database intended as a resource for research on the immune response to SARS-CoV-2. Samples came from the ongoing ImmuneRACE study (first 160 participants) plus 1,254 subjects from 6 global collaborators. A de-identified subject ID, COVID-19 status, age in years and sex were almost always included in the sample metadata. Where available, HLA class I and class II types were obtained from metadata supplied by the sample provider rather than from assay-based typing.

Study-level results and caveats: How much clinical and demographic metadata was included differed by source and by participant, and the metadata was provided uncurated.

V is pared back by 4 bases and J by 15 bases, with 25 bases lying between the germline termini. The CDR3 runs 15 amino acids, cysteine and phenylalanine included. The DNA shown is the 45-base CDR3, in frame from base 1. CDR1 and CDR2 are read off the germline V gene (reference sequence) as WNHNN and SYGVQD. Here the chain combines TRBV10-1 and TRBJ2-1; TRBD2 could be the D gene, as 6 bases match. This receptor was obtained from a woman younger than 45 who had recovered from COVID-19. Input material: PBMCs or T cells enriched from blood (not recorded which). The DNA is TGCGCCAGCAGTGGTTGGCAGGGAAAGGGACCGCGGGGGTTCTTC. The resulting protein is CASSGWQGKGPRGFF.